The T cell receptor (beta chain) under discussion was sequenced for a study of shared clonotypes between healthy human individuals. Germline values: CDR1 SNHLY, CDR2 FYNNEI. V was clipped by 3 bases and J by 2 bases, with 11 bases between them. The CDR3 extends over 15 amino acids. Measured with immunoSEQ multiplex PCR; TCRdb has only the in-frame clones, and not every one. Seen here are around 750,000 clones, approximately 79% observed once, and the top ten hold less than 2%. This chain joins TRBV2 and TRBJ1-5; D is perhaps TRBD1 (5 bases). Sequenced input: memory CD4+ T cells sorted from blood. As to subset: CD45RA-negative fraction. The TCR originated in a woman aged 25 to 45 in good health. The CDR3 region is CASSEDGRGNQPQHF. The CDR3 nucleotides read TGTGCCAGCAGTGAGGACGGCAGGGGCAATCAGCCCCAGCATTTT.